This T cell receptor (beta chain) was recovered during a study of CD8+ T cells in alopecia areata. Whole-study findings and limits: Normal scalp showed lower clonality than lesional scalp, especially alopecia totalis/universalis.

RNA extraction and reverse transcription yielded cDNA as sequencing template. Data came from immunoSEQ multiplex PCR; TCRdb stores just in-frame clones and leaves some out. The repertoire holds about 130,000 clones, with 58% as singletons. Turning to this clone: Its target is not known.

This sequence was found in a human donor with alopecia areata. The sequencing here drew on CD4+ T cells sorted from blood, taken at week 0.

In nucleotides, the CDR3 is TGTGCCAGCAGCCATCCCGGACTAGCGGGGGGGCCTAGTGTCTACGAGCAGTACTTC. Encoded protein: CASSHPGLAGGPSVYEQYF. This chain joins TRBV4-2 and TRBJ2-7; TRBD2 matches at 15 bases. V gave up 3 bases and J gave up 3 bases; unmatched junction bases: 12. The CDR3 runs 19 residues. Germline loops: CDR1 LGHNA, CDR2 YNFKEQ.